The 24 T cell receptor beta chains presented below share a single source sample, sequenced in a study of blood T cell repertoires in COVID-19. Repertoires were generated with immunoSEQ multiplex PCR, while TCRdb's copy carries only in-frame clones and drops some. The table has some 460,000 clones, 87% seen once. Sequencing was performed on PBMCs or T cells enriched from blood (not recorded which). These receptors originate from a woman between 18 and 29 years old with acute COVID-19.

The count of this clone is one. The chain is built from TRBV3-1 (or the pseudogene TRBV3-2) and TRBJ2-1; TRBD2 aligns across 10 bases. The V segment lost 1 base and the J segment 3 bases; nucleotides outside the gene matches: 6. CDR1 and CDR2 (germline): LGHDT, YNNKEL (reference sequence). This CDR3 has 17 amino acids. CDR3 nucleotides: TGTGCCAGCAGCCAAGTACCGGGACTAGCGCACTACAATGAGCAGTTCTTC. Translating it yields CASSQVPGLAHYNEQFF.

This rearrangement joins TRBV28 to TRBJ2-7, with 9 bases fitting TRBD1. CDR3 length: 14 amino acids. In germline, CDR1 is MDHEN, CDR2 SYDVKM. V dropped 5 bases and J dropped 4; count of bases not matched to a gene: 6. The CDR3 region has the DNA TGTGCCAGCAGTCTAGACAGGGGGTCTTACGAGCAGTACTTC. It specifies CASSLDRGSYEQYF. Complete variable domain (other parts from reference TRBV28 and TRBJ2-7): DVKVTQSSRYLVKRTGEKVFLECVQDMDHENMFWYRQDPGLGLRLIYFSYDVKMKEKGDIPEGYSVSREKKERFSLILESASTNQTSMYLCASSLDRGSYEQYFGPGTRLTVT.

This clone was detected only once. The chain is built from TRBV6-6 and TRBJ1-6, with D unresolved. With 5 bases removed from V and 8 bases from J, the gap between germline ends came to 16 bases. CDR3 length: 15 residues. Germline loops: CDR1 MNHNY, CDR2 SVGAGI (reference sequence). CDR3 in amino acids: CASSQDSPRDSPLHF. CDR3 nucleotides: TGTGCCAGCAGTCAAGATTCACCCCGGGATTCACCCCTCCACTTT.

V gene TRBV11-2 combines with J gene TRBJ2-2; TRBD2 is a possible D gene (6 bases). This CDR3 has 15 residues. Trimming took 1 base from V and 3 from J, leaving 9 bases between them. Germline lookup yields CDR1 SGHAT and CDR2 FQNNGV. CDR3 DNA: TGTGCCAGCAGCTTAGTACGGGACTACACCGGGGAGCTGTTTTTT. Encoded protein: CASSLVRDYTGELFF.

This chain joins TRBV28 and TRBJ1-6; D is perhaps TRBD1 (5 bases). Germline assignment: CDR1 MDHEN and CDR2 SYDVKM. V lost 3 bases to trimming and J lost 2 bases, with 11 bases between them. The CDR3 sequence is 16 residues long. CDR3 DNA sequence: TGTGCCAGCAGTTTTGGGGGGGTAACCTATAATTCACCCCTCCACTTT. Translated: CASSFGGVTYNSPLHF.

The genes are TRBV19 and TRBJ2-2, with D unresolved. CDR3 size: 9 residues. The V gene lost 8 bases and the J gene lost 8 bases, with 3 bases spanning the gap. CDR1 is LNHDA and CDR2 is SQIVND in the germline V gene (reference sequence). The CDR3 DNA is TGTGCCAGTCTGGGGGAGCTGTTTTTT. Protein: CASLGELFF.

This clone was found once. The chain links TRBV9 to TRBJ2-2, with 8 bases lining up with TRBD2. The germline gives CDR1 SGDLS, CDR2 YYNGEE. The ends lost 0 bases at V and 0 bases at J; junction bases unmatched: 1. The CDR3 loop spans 16 amino acids. CDR3 sequence: CASSVGGLANTGELFF. Here the CDR3 DNA reads TGTGCCAGCAGCGTAGGGGGACTAGCGAACACCGGGGAGCTGTTTTTT.

V is TRBV30 and J is TRBJ2-1, with 15 bases lining up with TRBD2. This CDR3 is built from 14 residues. J was trimmed by 10 bases and V by 5 bases; bases with no gene match: 6. Germline V CDR1 and CDR2: GTSNPN, SVGIG (reference sequence). CDR3 protein: CAWSGLAGGREQFF. CDR3 DNA: TGTGCCTGGTCCGGACTAGCGGGAGGGCGCGAGCAGTTCTTC.

This clone was seen a single time. V and J are TRBV19 and TRBJ2-3; the match to TRBD2 covers 8 bases. V lost 3 bases and J lost 4; bases outside the gene matches: 6. Germline CDR1 is LNHDA and CDR2 is SQIVND (reference sequence). This CDR3 is built from 15 residues. The CDR3 loop reads CASSMVAGGPDTQYF. CDR3 bases: TGTGCCAGTAGTATGGTTGCGGGAGGCCCAGATACGCAGTATTTT.

This clone appeared a few times. The rearrangement uses TRBV7-9 and TRBJ1-1; D ambiguous. From germline, CDR1 is SEHNR and CDR2 FQNEAQ (reference sequence). The CDR3 runs 16 residues. Between the trimmed V and J ends, which lost 7 bases and 0 bases, there was a span of 18 bases. The CDR3 nucleotides read TGTGCCAGCAACCGTCTAGCCCCCAGAGTGAACACTGAAGCTTTCTTT. Translated, it gives CASNRLAPRVNTEAFF. The complete variable domain, with remaining parts taken from reference TRBV7-9 and TRBJ1-1, reads DTGVSQNPRHKITKRGQNVTFRCDPISEHNRLYWYRQTLGQGPEFLTYFQNEAQLEKSRLLSDRFSAERPKGSFSTLEIQRTEQGDSAMYLCASNRLAPRVNTEAFFGQGTRLTVV.

V gene TRBV5-1 combines with J gene TRBJ2-7; TRBD1 agrees at 7 bases. CDR1 is SGHRS and CDR2 is YFSETQ in the germline V gene. J gave up 6 bases and V 4 bases, and 10 bases lay outside the gene matches. The CDR3 is made up of 14 amino acids. CDR3 sequence: CASSRGQTGGEQYF. CDR3 bases: TGCGCCAGCAGCCGGGGACAGACTGGGGGCGAGCAGTACTTC.

The genes are TRBV19 and TRBJ1-2; a possible D gene is TRBD1 (5 bases). The V and J ends lost 3 bases and 5 bases respectively, with 16 bases between them. This CDR3 comprises 15 residues. Per germline, CDR1 LNHDA and CDR2 SQIVND (reference sequence). CDR3 nucleotide sequence: TGTGCCAGTAGTATCTCCTCGACAGCTTTATATGGCTACACCTTC. Protein sequence: CASSISSTALYGYTF.

The chain carries TRBV10-3 and TRBJ2-1, with 14 bases fitting TRBD2. Unmatched junction bases numbered 5, after V lost 7 bases and J lost 6 bases. Germline V CDR1 and CDR2: ENHRY, SYGVKD. The CDR3 runs to 15 residues. The CDR3 loop is CAITEGLAGVNEQFF. CDR3 bases: TGTGCCATCACCGAGGGACTAGCGGGAGTCAATGAGCAGTTCTTC.

The chain couples TRBV19 to TRBJ1-2; D perhaps matches TRBD1 (6 bases). Germline V gene sequence: CDR1 LNHDA, CDR2 SQIVND (reference sequence). The CDR3 runs to 15 residues. V lost 3 bases and J lost 7, with 18 bases in between. The CDR3 protein is CASSMSGESISGYTF. DNA for the CDR3: TGTGCCAGTAGTATGTCAGGGGAGTCGATCTCTGGCTACACCTTC.

The chain is built from TRBV28 and TRBJ2-3; 7 nucleotides agree with TRBD2. Germline V gene lookup returns CDR1 MDHEN and CDR2 SYDVKM. The trim removed 2 bases at V and 2 bases at J, leaving 4 bases unmatched. The CDR3 has 15 residues. CDR3 in amino acids: CASSLLADDTDTQYF. Written as DNA, the CDR3 is TGTGCCAGCAGTTTACTAGCGGATGACACAGATACGCAGTATTTT. Variable domain in full (rest from reference TRBV28 and TRBJ2-3): DVKVTQSSRYLVKRTGEKVFLECVQDMDHENMFWYRQDPGLGLRLIYFSYDVKMKEKGDIPEGYSVSREKKERFSLILESASTNQTSMYLCASSLLADDTDTQYFGPGTRLTVL.

This chain's CDR3 is CASSSPSPHQPQHF. CDR3 nucleotides: TGTGCCAGCAGTAGTCCGAGTCCTCATCAGCCCCAGCATTTT. This sequence joins TRBV2 and TRBJ1-5, with D unclear. This CDR3 has 14 amino acids. CDR1 is SNHLY, CDR2 FYNNEI, per germline. V was shortened by 5 bases and J by 5 bases, with 13 bases between the two germline ends.

V is TRBV12-5 and J is TRBJ2-5; D not resolved. Germline lookup yields CDR1 LGHNT and CDR2 FRNRAP. The CDR3 covers 14 residues. Deletions cut 4 bases from V and 2 bases from J, with 11 bases between. The CDR3 protein is CASGSDTSQETQYF. The CDR3 DNA reads as TGTGCTAGTGGTTCTGACACTTCTCAAGAGACCCAGTACTTC.

The chain is built from TRBV12-5 and TRBJ2-7; D possibly corresponds to TRBD2 (5 bases). Germline CDR1 reads LGHNT; CDR2 reads FRNRAP. V lost 9 bases, J lost 2 bases, and 11 bases lay in between. CDR3 length: 12 amino acids. The CDR3 DNA is TGTGCTAGCAATACCGGGGCCTACGAGCAGTACTTC. Translating gives CASNTGAYEQYF.

The chain uses TRBV7-9 and TRBJ2-7, with D possibly matching TRBD1 (5 bases). Trimming took 5 bases from V and 5 from J, leaving 19 bases between them. The CDR3 extends over 15 amino acids. Germline loops: CDR1 SEHNR, CDR2 FQNEAQ (reference sequence). This chain's CDR3 is CASSDPNRFGNEQYF. The CDR3 bases are TGTGCCAGCAGCGACCCTAACAGGTTTGGGAACGAGCAGTACTTC.

The V and J genes are TRBV9 and TRBJ2-2; perhaps TRBD1 as D (5 bases). Germline loops: CDR1 SGDLS, CDR2 YYNGEE. The CDR3 extends over 13 amino acids. Trimming pared 6 bases from V and 7 bases from J, leaving 13 bases between. In DNA form, the CDR3 reads TGTGCCAGCAATGGGGCTCGTGGCGGGGAGCTGTTTTTT. Its protein is CASNGARGGELFF.

The chain carries TRBV2 and TRBJ1-5; the match to TRBD1 covers 7 bases. The CDR3 totals 15 residues. V was pared by 2 bases and J by 4 bases, with 5 bases of the junction left unmatched. Germline V gene sequence: CDR1 SNHLY, CDR2 FYNNEI. The CDR3 protein is CASSERDSLNQPQHF. In nucleotides, the CDR3 is TGTGCCAGCAGTGAAAGGGACAGCCTAAATCAGCCCCAGCATTTT.

The rearrangement uses TRBV25-1 and TRBJ2-7; the D is unclear. The CDR3 runs to 14 residues. Trimming took 1 base from V and 2 from J, leaving 9 bases between them. Germline V gives CDR1 MGHDK, CDR2 SYGVNS. The CDR3 reads CASSEFETTYEQYF. CDR3 nucleotides: TGTGCCAGCAGTGAATTCGAAACAACCTACGAGCAGTACTTC.

V and J are TRBV10-1 and TRBJ1-6, with 8 bases lining up with TRBD1. CDR3 length: 15 residues. Germline trimming cut 9 bases from V and 4 bases from J; bases unmatched to any gene: 8. Per germline, CDR1 WNHNN and CDR2 SYGVQD (reference sequence). In DNA, the CDR3 is TGCGCCAGTCCTCACCGGGACAGGTATAATTCACCCCTCCACTTT. It translates to CASPHRDRYNSPLHF.

V and J are TRBV27 and TRBJ2-7; D uncertain. CDR1 and CDR2 from the germline V gene are MNHEY and SMNVEV (reference sequence). The V end was cut by 2 bases, the J end by 4 bases, with 12 bases between. CDR3 length: 14 residues. CDR3 nucleotide sequence: TGTGCCAGCAGTTTACAAAGCGCGGAATACGAGCAGTACTTC. Residues: CASSLQSAEYEQYF.